These 21 T cell receptor beta chains originate from one sample sequenced in a study of blood T cell repertoires in COVID-19. TCRdb keeps only in-frame clones here, not all; method: immunoSEQ multiplex PCR. Here the sample spans roughly 50,000 clones, roughly four fifths being singletons. Sequencing used peripheral blood. All receptors come from a man aged 35 to 55 with acute or convalescent COVID-19.

This clone was counted a few times. Here the CDR3 reads CASLGQGARDTEAFF. CDR3 nucleotide sequence: TGTGCCAGTCTGGGACAGGGGGCGCGGGACACTGAAGCTTTCTTT. This chain uses TRBV6-5 with TRBJ1-1, with 12 bases lining up with TRBD1. With 9 bases clipped from V and 3 bases from J, the junction kept 8 bases outside the gene matches. In germline, CDR1 is MNHEY, CDR2 SVGAGI. The CDR3 has 15 residues.

The CDR3 DNA reads as TGCGCCAGCAGCCGGGGGGGATCCGACGGAGAGACCCAGTACTTC. It codes for CASSRGGSDGETQYF. The rearrangement links TRBV5-1 to TRBJ2-5, with 8 bases lining up with TRBD2. Trimming cost V 4 bases and J 4 bases; bases outside gene matches: 9. In germline, CDR1 is SGHRS, CDR2 YFSETQ. The CDR3 runs 15 residues.

The rearrangement joins TRBV6-5 to TRBJ2-1; perhaps TRBD2 as D (6 bases). The CDR3 sequence is 15 residues long. Germline V gives CDR1 MNHEY, CDR2 SVGAGI. Between the trimmed V and J ends, which lost 3 bases and 0 bases, there was a span of 9 bases. CDR3 loop: CASSYGGVSYNEQFF. In nucleotides, the CDR3 is TGTGCCAGCAGTTATGGCGGGGTCTCCTACAATGAGCAGTTCTTC.

CDR3 DNA sequence: TGTGCCAGCAGAATGACTACCGGGGACAGGGGGTCCAATGAGCAGTTCTTC. Amino acids: CASRMTTGDRGSNEQFF. The chain carries TRBV28 and TRBJ2-1; 11 bases agree with TRBD1. Germline lookup yields CDR1 MDHEN and CDR2 SYDVKM. V lost 6 bases, J lost 6 bases, and 13 bases stayed unmatched. The CDR3 is 17 residues long.

This clone was counted between two and nine times. The CDR3 DNA follows: TGTGCCAGCAGCCCCGGGACAGGGGATATGGGCAATCAGCCCCAGCATTTT. Translated: CASSPGTGDMGNQPQHF. The gene calls are TRBV3-1 (or the pseudogene TRBV3-2) and TRBJ1-5; TRBD1 matches 10 bases. Germline assignment: CDR1 LGHDT and CDR2 YNNKEL (reference sequence). The CDR3 extends over 17 amino acids. V shed 4 bases and J 2 bases; nucleotides not matched to a gene: 8.

The genes are TRBV7-2 and TRBJ1-6, with 10 bases that match TRBD1. The CDR3 is 15 amino acids. After removal of 6 bases from V and 9 bases from J, the junction contained 8 bases not matched to a gene. Germline lookup yields CDR1 SGHTA and CDR2 FQGNSA. CDR3 protein: CASRPPGTGVSPLHF. In DNA, the CDR3 is TGTGCCAGCAGACCCCCCGGGACAGGGGTTTCACCCCTCCACTTT.

This chain links TRBV19 with TRBJ1-1; weak D call: TRBD1 (5 bases). V was clipped by 7 bases and J by 4 bases, with 10 bases between them. The CDR3 is 12 residues long. Germline CDR1 and CDR2: LNHDA and SQIVND (reference sequence). CDR3 nucleotides: TGTGCCAGTACCCGGGGGGGCACTGAAGCTTTCTTT. Protein sequence: CASTRGGTEAFF.

V usage is TRBV14 and J usage is TRBJ1-2; a possible D gene is TRBD1 (5 bases). V shed 0 bases and J shed 7 bases, with 27 bases lying between them. The CDR3 covers 19 residues. Germline assignment: CDR1 SGHDN and CDR2 FVKESK. CDR3 DNA: TGTGCCAGCAGCCAAGATTCTCACTTGGCAGGGATTGGATCAATTGGCTACACCTTC. This codes for CASSQDSHLAGIGSIGYTF. Variable domain in full (rest from reference TRBV14 and TRBJ1-2): EAGVTQFPSHSVIEKGQTVTLRCDPISGHDNLYWYRRVMGKEIKFLLHFVKESKQDESGMPNNRFLAERTGGTYSTLKVQPAELEDSGVYFCASSQDSHLAGIGSIGYTFGSGTRLTVV.

This chain joins TRBV6-1 and TRBJ1-3; D is unclear. V lost 2 bases and J lost 1, with 9 bases in between. The CDR3 has 15 residues. Germline CDR1 reads MNHNS; CDR2 reads SASEGT. The CDR3 loop reads CASSEILTSGNTIYF. DNA for the CDR3: TGTGCCAGCAGTGAAATTCTGACATCTGGAAACACCATATATTTT.

The chain has TRBV7-2 and TRBJ2-5, with D hard to call. The V end was cut by 5 bases, the J end by 5 bases, with 9 bases between. Germline V gene lookup returns CDR1 SGHTA and CDR2 FQGNSA. The CDR3 length is 12 residues. Written as DNA, the CDR3 is TGTGCCAGCAGCCTGGTCAGGGAGACCCAGTACTTC. This gives the protein CASSLVRETQYF.

This clone came up once. This chain connects TRBV6-5 to TRBJ1-1, with TRBD1 as a possible D gene (6 bases). Germline CDR1 reads MNHEY; CDR2 reads SVGAGI. This CDR3 contains 13 residues. Between the trimmed V and J ends, which lost 5 bases and 6 bases, there was a span of 13 bases. The CDR3 DNA follows: TGTGCCAGCAGTAGAAAACCAGGGGCTGAAGCTTTCTTT. Translating gives CASSRKPGAEAFF.

V usage is TRBV30 and J usage is TRBJ1-6; D gene ambiguous. Germline V gives CDR1 GTSNPN, CDR2 SVGIG (reference sequence). The CDR3 loop spans 16 amino acids. Deletions cut 5 bases from V and 1 base from J, with 15 bases between. CDR3 loop: CAWDPSRGSYNSPLHF. The CDR3 bases are TGTGCCTGGGACCCCTCTCGCGGATCCTATAATTCACCCCTCCACTTT. The full variable domain, its missing parts supplied by reference TRBV30 and TRBJ1-6, is SQTIHQWPATLVQPVGSPLSLECTVEGTSNPNLYWYRQAAGRGLQLLFYSVGIGQISSEVPQNLSASRPQDRQFILSSKKLLLSDSGFYLCAWDPSRGSYNSPLHFGNGTRLTVT.

V and J are TRBV18 and TRBJ1-1, with D perhaps matching TRBD1 (6 bases). The CDR3 covers 13 residues. V lost 8 bases, J lost 6 bases, and 16 bases lay in between. CDR1 KGHSH and CDR2 LQKENI come from the germline V gene. This chain's CDR3 is CASASDRMAEAFF. The DNA for the CDR3 is TGTGCCAGCGCTTCGGACAGAATGGCTGAAGCTTTCTTT.

V usage is TRBV4-3 and J usage is TRBJ1-2; the D gene is possibly TRBD1 (5 bases). This CDR3 has 13 amino acids. Trimming pared 0 bases from V and 7 bases from J, leaving 9 bases between. CDR1 and CDR2 from the germline V gene are LGHNA and YSLEER. CDR3 sequence: CASSQDRVGGYTF. DNA of the CDR3: TGCGCCAGCAGCCAAGACAGGGTCGGTGGCTACACCTTC.

The gene calls are TRBV2 and TRBJ1-4; tentative D call: TRBD1 (5 bases). CDR3 length equals 10 residues. Per the germline V gene, CDR1 is SNHLY and CDR2 is FYNNEI. Trimming shortened V by 8 bases and J by 11 bases, and 9 bases separated the two germline ends. The CDR3: CASGGNKLFF. The CDR3, as DNA: TGTGCCAGCGGGGGGAATAAACTGTTTTTT.

The rearrangement links TRBV10-2 to TRBJ2-7, with TRBD1 as a possible D gene (6 bases). Germline CDR1 is WSHSY and CDR2 is SAAADI. V lost 6 bases to trimming and J lost 1 base, with 19 bases between them. This CDR3 spans 16 amino acids. This chain's CDR3 is CASRHRDTMLSYEQYF. CDR3 DNA: TGCGCCAGCAGACACCGGGACACAATGCTATCCTACGAGCAGTACTTC.

The chain has TRBV30 and TRBJ1-1, with 7 nucleotides matching TRBD1. The CDR3 runs to 14 residues. CDR1 is GTSNPN, CDR2 SVGIG, per germline (reference sequence). Trimming cost V 2 bases and J 7 bases; bases outside gene matches: 10. The CDR3 DNA reads as TGTGCCTGGAGTAAGGGACAGCTAAGAGTTGAAGCTTTCTTT. It encodes CAWSKGQLRVEAFF.

CDR3 nucleotide sequence: TGTGCCTGGACTAGCGGGGCAAGCTCCTACAATGAGCAGTTCTTC. Amino acid sequence: CAWTSGASSYNEQFF. This rearrangement joins TRBV30 to TRBJ2-1; TRBD2 matches 9 bases. The CDR3 has 15 amino acids. V was clipped by 4 bases and J by 0 bases; unmatched bases: 4. CDR1 GTSNPN and CDR2 SVGIG come from the germline V gene (reference sequence).

The chain joins TRBV3-1 (or the pseudogene TRBV3-2) to TRBJ1-6, with TRBD1 matching 7 bases. The CDR3 runs 13 residues. The V and J ends lost 1 base and 13 bases, in that order; junction bases with no gene match: 4. CDR1 and CDR2 from the germline V gene are LGHDT and YNNKEL (reference sequence). The chain's CDR3 is CASSQASGGPLHF. The CDR3, as DNA: TGTGCCAGCAGCCAAGCATCAGGGGGTCCCCTCCACTTT.

The rearrangement joins TRBV6-4 to TRBJ2-3; 10 nucleotides align to TRBD2. Germline loops: CDR1 MRHNA, CDR2 SNTAGT. The CDR3 has 14 residues. With 4 bases clipped from V and 4 bases from J, the junction kept 2 bases outside the gene matches. The CDR3 sequence is CASSAAGGPDTQYF. The CDR3 coding sequence is TGTGCCAGCAGTGCAGCGGGGGGGCCAGATACGCAGTATTTT.

This clone appeared a few times. The rearrangement links TRBV10-3 to TRBJ2-3, with D perhaps matching TRBD1 (5 bases). The CDR3 consists of 13 residues. V lost 3 bases, J lost 7 bases, and 11 bases lay in between. In germline, CDR1 is ENHRY, CDR2 SYGVKD. The CDR3 is CAISEQERNTQYF. CDR3 in DNA: TGTGCCATCAGTGAACAGGAAAGGAATACGCAGTATTTT.